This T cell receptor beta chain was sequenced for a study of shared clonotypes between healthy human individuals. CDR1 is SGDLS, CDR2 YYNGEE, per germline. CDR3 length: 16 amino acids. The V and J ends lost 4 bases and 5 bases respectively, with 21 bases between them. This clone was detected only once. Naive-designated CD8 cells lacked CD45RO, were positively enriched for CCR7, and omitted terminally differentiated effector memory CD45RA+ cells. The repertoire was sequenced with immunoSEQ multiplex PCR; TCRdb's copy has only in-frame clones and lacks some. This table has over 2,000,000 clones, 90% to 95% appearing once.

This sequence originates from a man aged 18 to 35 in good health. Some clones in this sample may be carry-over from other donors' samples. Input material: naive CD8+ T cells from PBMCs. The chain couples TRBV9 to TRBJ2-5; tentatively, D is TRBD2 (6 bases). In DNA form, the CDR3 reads TGTGCCAGCAGCAGCGGAGGGACGGGCTGGATGGAGACCCAGTACTTC. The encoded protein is CASSSGGTGWMETQYF.